Below are 32 T cell receptor beta chains sequenced from a single sample in a study of T-cell reconstitution after alpha-beta-depleted transplantation in children. TCRbeta library construction was performed incorporating unique molecular identifiers. TCRdb itself ran the PCR reads through MiXCR, one entry per CDR3 protein. The sample comprises about 240,000 distinct CDR3 sequences, under 30% of which are singletons, and 2.6% rests with the top ten. The sequencing used PBMCs, collected before TCRalphabeta/CD19-depleted stem cell transplant. These receptor sequences come from a girl under 10 years old with Fanconi anemia, due to receive a stem cell transplant.

This clonotype was seen many times. The chain links TRBV29-1 to TRBJ2-1, with D perhaps TRBD1 (6 bases). Trimming took off 5 bases at V and 7 bases at J, with 15 bases between the two ends. The CDR3 consists of 13 residues. Per germline, CDR1 SQVTM and CDR2 ANQGSEA. CDR3 sequence: CSVLKSGVNEQFF. The CDR3 bases are TGCAGCGTTCTAAAATCAGGGGTTAATGAGCAGTTCTTC.

This sequence joins TRBV14 and TRBJ1-1; D is unresolved. The CDR3 loop spans 11 amino acids. The V end lost 7 bases, the J end lost 7 bases, and 10 bases lay between the germline ends. Germline V gene lookup returns CDR1 SGHDN and CDR2 FVKESK. The CDR3 sequence is CASTRSGEAFF. The CDR3 nucleotides read TGTGCCAGCACCCGATCGGGTGAAGCTTTCTTT.

This clonotype has at least ten counts. The V and J genes are TRBV7-8 and TRBJ2-5; 9 nucleotides line up with TRBD2. The length of the CDR3 is 15 residues. Germline V gene lookup returns CDR1 SGHVS and CDR2 FQNEAQ. The V and J ends lost 0 bases and 2 bases, in that order; junction bases with no gene match: 1. The CDR3 here is CASSLASGGQETQYF. The CDR3, as DNA: TGTGCCAGCAGCTTAGCTAGCGGGGGACAAGAGACCCAGTACTTC. The entire variable domain, with the rest obtained from reference TRBV7-8 and TRBJ2-5, is as follows: GAGVSQSPRYKVAKRGQDVALRCDPISGHVSLFWYQQALGQGPEFLTYFQNEAQLDKSGLPSDRFFAERPEGSVSTLKIQRTQQEDSAVYLCASSLASGGQETQYFGPGTRLLVL.

The chain is built from TRBV28 and TRBJ1-2, with 7 nucleotides matching TRBD1. This CDR3 has 12 amino acids. Germline trimming cut 5 bases from V and 6 bases from J; bases unmatched to any gene: 3. The germline gives CDR1 MDHEN, CDR2 SYDVKM. The CDR3 DNA reads TGTGCCAGCAGTCAGACAGGGCATGGCTACACCTTC. Protein sequence: CASSQTGHGYTF.

This clonotype was found many times. The chain links TRBV29-1 to TRBJ1-5; D possibly corresponds to TRBD1 (5 bases). The V and J ends lost 3 bases and 8 bases respectively, with 14 bases between them. Germline-derived CDR1 and CDR2 are SQVTM and ANQGSEA. The CDR3 extends over 13 amino acids. The CDR3 DNA is TGCAGCGTTGAGGTGGCAGGGAGGGAGCCCCAGCATTTT. Residues: CSVEVAGREPQHF.

The rearrangement joins TRBV7-6 to TRBJ2-1, with D unclear. With 1 base removed from V and 7 bases from J, the gap between germline ends came to 8 bases. CDR3 size: 13 residues. Germline V gene sequence: CDR1 SGHVS, CDR2 FNYEAQ. CDR3 in DNA: TGTGCCAGCAGCTTAGGAGAAGATAATGAGCAGTTCTTC. This sequence encodes CASSLGEDNEQFF.

This clonotype was counted only a few times. This chain links TRBV11-2 with TRBJ2-1; unclear D gene. This CDR3 has 18 amino acids. V was cut by 1 base and J by 0 bases, with 16 bases left in between. Germline V gene sequence: CDR1 SGHAT, CDR2 FQNNGV. DNA for the CDR3: TGTGCCAGCAGCTTAGGGGTGAACGTGCTGAGCTCCTACAATGAGCAGTTCTTC. It translates to CASSLGVNVLSSYNEQFF. Full variable domain (outside the CDR3, taken from reference TRBV11-2 and TRBJ2-1): EAGVAQSPRYKIIEKRQSVAFWCNPISGHATLYWYQQILGQGPKLLIQFQNNGVVDDSQLPKDRFSAERLKGVDSTLKIQPAKLEDSAVYLCASSLGVNVLSSYNEQFFGPGTRLTVL.

The chain recombines TRBV28 with TRBJ1-5; 9 bases fit TRBD1. Germline V gene data show CDR1 as MDHEN and CDR2 as SYDVKM. The CDR3 is 15 residues long. J gave up 4 bases and V 6 bases, and 7 bases lay outside the gene matches. The CDR3 loop is CASRSRQGENQPQHF. The CDR3 nucleotides are TGTGCCAGCAGAAGCCGACAGGGGGAAAATCAGCCCCAGCATTTT.

This clonotype has at least ten counts. This chain uses TRBV13 with TRBJ2-5; a possible D gene is TRBD2 (5 bases). V was trimmed by 7 bases and J by 7 bases, leaving 16 bases between them. This CDR3 comprises 13 residues. CDR1 and CDR2 (germline): PRHDT, FYEKMQ (reference sequence). The CDR3 spells CASTGSSIVTQYF. CDR3 bases: TGTGCCAGCACTGGGAGTTCGATTGTGACCCAGTACTTC.

The chain employs TRBV20-1 and TRBJ2-5, with a tentative D call TRBD2 (6 bases). The CDR3 runs to 14 residues. V lost 6 bases to trimming and J lost 2 bases, with 16 bases between them. The germline V gene encodes CDR1 DFQATT and CDR2 SNEGSKA (reference sequence). The CDR3 nucleotides are TGCAGTGCCAGCCCCCTTAGCGGACAAGAGACCCAGTACTTC. Amino acids: CSASPLSGQETQYF.

The chain links TRBV18 to TRBJ2-1, with unresolved D. The CDR3 extends over 15 amino acids. Germline CDR1 KGHSH, CDR2 LQKENI. V was shortened by 3 bases and J by 5 bases, with 14 bases between the two germline ends. The CDR3 is CASSPTLGPHNEQFF. DNA for the CDR3: TGTGCCAGCTCACCTACGCTCGGCCCACACAATGAGCAGTTCTTC. The full variable domain, its missing parts supplied by reference TRBV18 and TRBJ2-1, is NAGVMQNPRHLVRRRGQEARLRCSPMKGHSHVYWYRQLPEEGLKFMVYLQKENIIDESGMPKERFSAEFPKEGPSILRIQQVVRGDSAAYFCASSPTLGPHNEQFFGPGTRLTVL.

This clonotype was counted ten times or more. The chain combines TRBV29-1 with TRBJ2-1; D may be TRBD1 or TRBD2 (5 bases each). The CDR3 consists of 13 residues. V was pared by 6 bases and J by 5 bases, with 14 bases between. Germline V gene lookup returns CDR1 SQVTM and CDR2 ANQGSEA. CDR3 nucleotide sequence: TGCAGCGTAACACCGGGACGGAACAATGAGCAGTTCTTC. As protein: CSVTPGRNNEQFF.

This clonotype turned up a few times. The rearrangement links TRBV5-1 to TRBJ2-7, with D maybe TRBD2 (5 bases). Trimming pared 0 bases from V and 5 bases from J, leaving 15 bases between. CDR3 length: 15 residues. Germline V gene lookup returns CDR1 SGHRS and CDR2 YFSETQ. CDR3 nucleotide sequence: TGCGCCAGCAGCTTGGTAATCTCCGGGATCGACGAGCAGTACTTC. Protein sequence: CASSLVISGIDEQYF.

This clonotype was seen at least ten times. The rearrangement uses TRBV20-1 and TRBJ2-3; the match to TRBD2 covers 7 bases. This CDR3 has 15 residues. Germline-derived CDR1 and CDR2 are DFQATT and SNEGSKA (reference sequence). Trimming at V came to 1 base and at J to 8 bases, leaving 12 bases not matched to a gene. The DNA for the CDR3 is TGCAGTGCTAGAGTGGCGGGGGACCCTCTCCGTACGCAGTATTTT. Its translation is CSARVAGDPLRTQYF.

Only a few counts were recorded for this clonotype. This chain links TRBV20-1 with TRBJ2-7, with D possibly TRBD1 on 6 matching bases. V lost 2 bases and J 3 bases, leaving 14 bases between the germline ends. CDR3 length: 14 amino acids. The V gene's germline CDR1 is DFQATT and CDR2 SNEGSKA (reference sequence). The CDR3 protein is CSARRGQGYYEQYF. The CDR3 coding sequence is TGCAGTGCTAGACGGGGACAAGGATACTACGAGCAGTACTTC.

The chain is built from TRBV20-1 and TRBJ1-1, with unresolved D. CDR3 length equals 14 residues. The ends were cut back, 2 bases at V and 1 base at J, with 11 bases in the middle. Germline values: CDR1 DFQATT, CDR2 SNEGSKA (reference sequence). Here the CDR3 DNA reads TGCAGTGCTAGAATACCCTACGGGAACACTGAAGCTTTCTTT. Its protein is CSARIPYGNTEAFF.

This clonotype showed up many times. The chain recombines TRBV5-6 with TRBJ2-2; no clear D. Germline V CDR1 and CDR2: SGHDT, YYEEEE. This CDR3 comprises 15 residues. Deletions cut 1 base from V and 0 bases from J, with 7 bases between. The CDR3 DNA follows: TGTGCCAGCAGCTTGCTCAGGCCGAACACCGGGGAGCTGTTTTTT. Translation: CASSLLRPNTGELFF. The complete variable domain, with remaining parts taken from reference TRBV5-6 and TRBJ2-2, reads DAGVTQSPTHLIKTRGQQVTLRCSPKSGHDTVSWYQQALGQGPQFIFQYYEEEERQRGNFPDRFSGHQFPNYSSELNVNALLLGDSALYLCASSLLRPNTGELFFGEGSRLTVL.

The table lists this clonotype with a few counts. The J gene is TRBJ2-7, the V gene TRBV18; either TRBD1 or TRBD2 may fit D (5 bases each). V lost 1 base to trimming and J lost 0 bases, with 7 bases between them. The germline gives CDR1 KGHSH, CDR2 LQKENI. The CDR3 is made up of 14 amino acids. In DNA, the CDR3 is TGTGCCAGCTCACCACTTGGGACCTCCTACGAGCAGTACTTC. Its translation is CASSPLGTSYEQYF.

Ten or more counts support this clonotype. V usage is TRBV25-1 and J usage is TRBJ2-5, with D hard to call. Germline V CDR1 and CDR2: MGHDK, SYGVNS. V was shortened by 5 bases and J by 2 bases, with 9 bases between the two germline ends. The CDR3 contains 13 residues. CDR3 protein: CASSSWPQETQYF. CDR3 coding DNA: TGTGCCAGCAGTAGCTGGCCACAAGAGACCCAGTACTTC.

This clonotype was detected ten times or more. V is TRBV20-1 and J is TRBJ1-2; D not resolved. This CDR3 has 12 amino acids. With 3 bases removed from V and 2 bases from J, the gap between germline ends came to 7 bases. The germline gives CDR1 DFQATT, CDR2 SNEGSKA (reference sequence). Here the CDR3 reads CSARARNYGYTF. The CDR3 coding sequence is TGCAGTGCTAGGGCCCGGAACTATGGCTACACCTTC.

The genes are TRBV5-6 and TRBJ2-7; D remains unclear. This CDR3 region has 16 residues. Trimming pared 0 bases from V and 2 bases from J, leaving 15 bases between. CDR1 is SGHDT, CDR2 YYEEEE, per germline. This CDR3 is CASSLGGLTSAYEQYF. CDR3 bases: TGTGCCAGCAGCTTGGGCGGCTTGACGTCAGCCTACGAGCAGTACTTC.

This clonotype has ten or more counts. This chain uses TRBV6-1 with TRBJ1-1; D is uncertain. Trimming took 6 bases from V and 1 from J, leaving 9 bases between them. The germline CDR1 and CDR2 sequences are MNHNS and SASEGT. There are 13 residues in the CDR3. In nucleotides, the CDR3 is TGTGCCAGCAGCCTCATAGGGAACACTGAAGCTTTCTTT. Translating it yields CASSLIGNTEAFF.

The chain combines TRBV11-2 with TRBJ2-5; D is unresolved. With 2 bases removed from V and 2 bases from J, the gap between germline ends came to 12 bases. The CDR3 has 15 amino acids. Germline V gene sequence: CDR1 SGHAT, CDR2 FQNNGV. The DNA for the CDR3 is TGTGCCAGCAGCTTACGACCGGAATCTCAAGAGACCCAGTACTTC. Protein sequence: CASSLRPESQETQYF.

This clonotype was detected ten times or more. The chain has TRBV15 and TRBJ2-7; the match to TRBD1 covers 7 bases. The CDR3 length is 14 residues. Germline CDR1 and CDR2: LNHNV and YYDKDF (reference sequence). V trimming: 0 bases; J trimming: 3 bases; junction bases outside the gene matches: 2. The DNA for the CDR3 is TGTGCCACCAGCAGAGATTGGACAGGCTACGAGCAGTACTTC. Residues: CATSRDWTGYEQYF.

The chain employs TRBV7-6 and TRBJ2-5; maybe TRBD1 (5 bases). There are 16 residues in the CDR3. V lost 3 bases and J 4 bases, leaving 18 bases between the germline ends. The germline CDR1 and CDR2 sequences are SGHVS and FNYEAQ. The DNA of the CDR3 is TGTGCCAGCAGCTTGCCGACGGCAGGGTCGACAGAGACCCAGTACTTC. Its protein is CASSLPTAGSTETQYF.

This clonotype was counted between two and nine times. The genes are TRBV20-1 and TRBJ2-7, with D perhaps given as TRBD1 or TRBD2 (5 bases each). V lost 6 bases and J lost 1, with 13 bases in between. The V gene's germline CDR1 is DFQATT and CDR2 SNEGSKA (reference sequence). The CDR3 sequence is 13 residues long. The CDR3, as DNA: TGCAGTGCCCCCGGGACGCTGTCCTACGAGCAGTACTTC. Its translation is CSAPGTLSYEQYF.

V usage is TRBV5-1 and J usage is TRBJ2-1; 8 bases match TRBD2. There are 16 residues in the CDR3. After removal of 3 bases from V and 0 bases from J, the junction contained 5 bases not matched to a gene. The germline CDR1 and CDR2 sequences are SGHRS and YFSETQ. The CDR3 loop reads CASSSLAGISYNEQFF. In DNA form, the CDR3 reads TGCGCCAGCAGCTCCCTAGCGGGTATCTCCTACAATGAGCAGTTCTTC.

The chain carries TRBV7-2 and TRBJ2-7; 7 nucleotides line up with TRBD1. Trimming removed 1 base from V and 4 bases from J; junction bases left unmatched: 10. There are 16 residues in the CDR3. Germline CDR1 is SGHTA and CDR2 is FQGNSA. The CDR3, as DNA: TGTGCCAGCAGCTTAGAAACAGGGGCGATTTTATACGAGCAGTACTTC. It encodes CASSLETGAILYEQYF.

This clonotype was observed a few times. The chain links TRBV4-1 to TRBJ2-3; a possible D gene is TRBD2 (6 bases). The length of the CDR3 is 16 residues. Per germline, CDR1 MGHRA and CDR2 YSYEKL. The V and J ends lost 0 bases and 1 base respectively, with 11 bases between them. The CDR3 loop is CASSQEGRDRTDTQYF. In DNA form, the CDR3 reads TGCGCCAGCAGCCAAGAAGGGCGGGATCGCACAGATACGCAGTATTTT.

This clonotype was observed many times. The V gene is TRBV20-1, the J gene TRBJ1-1; the D gene is possibly TRBD1 (6 bases). The germline V gene encodes CDR1 DFQATT and CDR2 SNEGSKA (reference sequence). CDR3 length equals 14 residues. V was trimmed by 1 base and J by 2 bases, leaving 11 bases between them. The CDR3 DNA is TGCAGTGCTAGAGTGGGGACACCCAACACTGAAGCTTTCTTT. Protein product: CSARVGTPNTEAFF.

The chain employs TRBV7-7 and TRBJ2-3, with 11 bases lining up with TRBD2. The CDR3 contains 15 residues. The J segment lost 5 bases and the V segment lost 5 bases, leaving 6 bases of the junction unmatched. CDR1 is SSHAT, CDR2 FNYEAQ, per germline (reference sequence). In DNA, the CDR3 is TGTGCCAGCAGCCAATCTGGACTAGCGGGAGATACGCAGTATTTT. Residues: CASSQSGLAGDTQYF.

The chain is built from TRBV20-1 and TRBJ1-1; 7 bases align to TRBD1. The germline CDR1 and CDR2 sequences are DFQATT and SNEGSKA (reference sequence). J lost 0 bases, V lost 0 bases, and 7 bases had no gene match. The CDR3 contains 16 residues. CDR3 in amino acids: CSARDPTGPLNTEAFF. In nucleotides, the CDR3 is TGCAGTGCTAGAGACCCGACAGGGCCTTTGAACACTGAAGCTTTCTTT.